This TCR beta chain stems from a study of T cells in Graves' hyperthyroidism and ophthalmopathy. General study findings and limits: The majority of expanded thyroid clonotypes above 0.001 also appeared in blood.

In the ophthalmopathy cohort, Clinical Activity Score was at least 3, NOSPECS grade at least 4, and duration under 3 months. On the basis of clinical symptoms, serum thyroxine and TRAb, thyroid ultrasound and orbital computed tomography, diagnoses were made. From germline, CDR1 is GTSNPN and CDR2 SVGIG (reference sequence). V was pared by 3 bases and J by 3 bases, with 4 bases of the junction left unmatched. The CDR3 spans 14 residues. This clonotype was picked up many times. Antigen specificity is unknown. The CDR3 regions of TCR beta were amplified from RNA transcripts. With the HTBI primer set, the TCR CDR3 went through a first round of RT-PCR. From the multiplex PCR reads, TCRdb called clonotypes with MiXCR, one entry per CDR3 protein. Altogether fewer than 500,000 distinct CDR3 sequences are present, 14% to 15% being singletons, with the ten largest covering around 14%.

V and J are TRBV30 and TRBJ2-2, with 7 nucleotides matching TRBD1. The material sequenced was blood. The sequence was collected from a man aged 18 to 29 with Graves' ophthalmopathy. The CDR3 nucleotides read TGTGCCTGGAGACAGGGGTTGTACACCGGGGAGCTGTTTTTT. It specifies CAWRQGLYTGELFF.